This entry concerns a single T cell receptor beta chain. Its antigen remains unidentified. No base quality values were provided; no much bigger clone lies one nucleotide off. This record comes from a study of blood T cell repertoires in COVID-19 (dated by TCRdb to about 2020). In terms of the full investigation: The collaborator samples originated in the United States, Italy and Spain and spanned the acute and convalescent phases of COVID-19. The samples were drawn from two sources: the first 160 participants of the ongoing ImmuneRACE study, and about 1,300 subjects contributed by 6 global collaborators. The prospective study material was composed of cDNA or gDNA derived from T cells, B-cell-depleted T cells, or PBMCs. Sample metadata almost always included a de-identified subject ID, COVID-19 status, age in years and sex. The dataset comprised deeply sampled blood TCRbeta repertoires from subjects exposed to, actively infected with, or recovered from COVID-19. HLA class I and class II types, where available, came from metadata supplied by the sample provider rather than from assay-based typing. The repertoires were made available in a free public database intended to serve as a resource for research on the immune response to SARS-CoV-2. The study at large found these results: The quantity of clinical and demographic metadata differed by source and by participant and was supplied without curation.

Each collaborating institution followed its own protocols to collect whole blood in K2EDTA tubes. For TCRbeta analysis, collaborators shipped samples in one of three forms: frozen whole blood, isolated PBMCs, or DNA extracted from either of those sample types. TCRbeta CDR3 regions were amplified from genomic DNA by means of the immunoSEQ Assay, a bias-controlled multiplex PCR. The authors' analysis ran thus. The number of nucleated cells in each sample was estimated by amplification of reference gene primers within the assay. Sequence reads were collapsed and filtered to measure the absolute abundance of every unique TCRbeta CDR3 rearrangement. For each sample, productive Simpson clonality was calculated as the square root of Simpson's diversity index across productive rearrangements. TCRdb mirrors the immuneACCESS table, restricted to in-frame sequences. Some clones are absent from its copies; in checked studies, under half trace to an unresolved V gene, and the reason for the others is unknown. V and J calls plus clone size are reproduced from that table; the DNA served to infer D and trimming. The sample table lists roughly 120,000 clones, around nine tenths of them with a count of one. The top ten constitute 3% to 4% of the sample.

CDR1 and CDR2 were assigned from the germline V gene as MRHNA and SNTAGT. Reading from cysteine to valine, the CDR3 counts 13 amino acids. Only CDR3 DNA remains: 39 bases, in frame from the first base. V is clipped by 8 bases and J by 2 bases, and the sequence between their germline boundaries is 13 bases long. The receptor comes from a man aged 50-59 years with active COVID-19. Material: peripheral blood. Here the chain combines TRBV6-4 and TRBJ2-7; TRBD1 could be the D gene, as 7 bases match. The DNA is TGTGCCAGCCGGGGGACAGAGACCTACGAGCAGTACGTC. This yields the protein CASRGTETYEQYV.